Detailed here is one T cell receptor (beta chain). Its target is not known. The record originates from a study of brain metastases from non-small cell lung cancer. Study outcomes and limitations: Metastases had sparse T cells but largely shared repertoires with primaries. Fewer infiltrating T cells were found in brain metastases than primaries.

V was shortened by 5 bases and J by 2 bases, with 10 bases between the two germline ends. The CDR3 totals 14 residues. Per the germline V gene, CDR1 is MNHEY and CDR2 is SMNVEV (reference sequence). Sequencing used immunoSEQ multiplex PCR; TCRdb keeps in-frame clones, though not all of them. The sample records about 4,200 clones, roughly 89% being singletons. The clonotype originates from a donor aged 40 or over with non-small cell lung cancer. Input material: primary lung tumor tissue. The rearrangement uses TRBV27 and TRBJ1-5; no reliable D call. The CDR3 DNA sequence: TGTGCCAGCAGTATATGGGGTGGCAATCAGCCCCAGCATTTT. Translation gives CASSIWGGNQPQHF.